The 25 T cell receptor beta chains below were found in one sample sequenced in a study of T cells in Graves' hyperthyroidism and ophthalmopathy. TCR beta CDR3 sequences were amplified from RNA transcripts. The TCR CDR3 first-round RT-PCR relied on the HTBI primer set. MiXCR was run by TCRdb on the multiplex PCR reads, yielding one entry per CDR3 protein. The sample records about 710,000 distinct CDR3 sequences, less than 20% being singletons. Sequenced material: blood. The receptors shown here come from a man in his late teens or twenties with Graves' hyperthyroidism.

The chain recombines TRBV9 with TRBJ1-1; 9 bases agree with TRBD1. The V segment lost 7 bases and the J segment 4 bases; nucleotides outside the gene matches: 17. CDR3 length: 17 amino acids. The V gene's germline CDR1 is SGDLS and CDR2 YYNGEE. The CDR3 region has the DNA TGTGCCAGCGAGGGACGGAAGGGGGGACAGGGACCCACTGAAGCTTTCTTT. It specifies CASEGRKGGQGPTEAFF.

The table lists this clonotype with many counts. The V and J genes are TRBV11-3 and TRBJ1-6; D gene ambiguous. Trimming removed 3 bases from V and 8 bases from J, with 8 bases in between. The length of the CDR3 is 13 residues. CDR1 SGHNT and CDR2 YENEEA come from the germline V gene. The CDR3 sequence is CASSLVGDSPLHF. In DNA form, the CDR3 reads TGTGCCAGCAGCTTGGTTGGGGATTCACCCCTCCACTTT. Together with reference TRBV11-3 and TRBJ1-6, the CDR3 gives the full variable domain: EAGVVQSPRYKIIEKKQPVAFWCNPISGHNTLYWYLQNLGQGPELLIRYENEEAVDDSQLPKDRFSAERLKGVDSTLKIQPAELGDSAVYLCASSLVGDSPLHFGNGTRLTVT.

The table lists this clonotype with a few counts. V gene TRBV28 combines with J gene TRBJ1-5; a possible D gene is TRBD1 (6 bases). CDR3 length: 16 residues. Trimming removed 5 bases from V and 7 bases from J, with 21 bases in between. CDR1 MDHEN and CDR2 SYDVKM come from the germline V gene. The CDR3 sequence is CASSGPMRGGGQPQHF. The CDR3 DNA is TGTGCCAGCAGTGGCCCGATGAGGGGGGGTGGGCAGCCCCAGCATTTT.

This clonotype has ten or more counts. This CDR3 reads CSATANTGELFF. In nucleotides, the CDR3 is TGCAGTGCTACTGCGAACACCGGGGAGCTGTTTTTT. V gene TRBV20-1 combines with J gene TRBJ2-2; D gene unclear. This CDR3 comprises 12 residues. The V and J ends lost 4 bases and 0 bases respectively, with 3 bases between them. Germline CDR1 DFQATT, CDR2 SNEGSKA (reference sequence).

This clonotype was recorded at least ten times. The genes are TRBV12-3 or TRBV12-4 and TRBJ2-1, with D possibly being TRBD1 or TRBD2 (5 bases each). Trimming shortened V by 6 bases and J by 6 bases, and 18 bases separated the two germline ends. The CDR3 is 15 residues long. In DNA form, the CDR3 reads TGTGCCAGCAGCCATTACCCCCAGGGAGCCAATGAGCAGTTCTTC. It specifies CASSHYPQGANEQFF.

This clonotype was observed many times. This chain joins TRBV27 and TRBJ2-1; D gene unclear. Germline values: CDR1 MNHEY, CDR2 SMNVEV (reference sequence). Trimming stripped 2 bases from V and 0 bases from J, with 5 bases between. The CDR3 loop spans 14 amino acids. Written as DNA, the CDR3 is TGTGCCAGCAGTTTAATGGCCTCCTACAATGAGCAGTTCTTC. This gives the protein CASSLMASYNEQFF.

This clonotype was observed a handful of times. The rearrangement uses TRBV9 and TRBJ2-1; 7 bases are a match to TRBD2. V shed 1 base and J 8 bases; nucleotides not matched to a gene: 6. The CDR3 runs 14 residues. Germline CDR1 and CDR2: SGDLS and YYNGEE. The CDR3 DNA is TGTGCCAGCAGCGTAAGCGGGGCCCTTGATGAGCAGTTCTTC. This gives the protein CASSVSGALDEQFF.

The chain employs TRBV5-1 and TRBJ2-5; D may match TRBD1 or TRBD2 (7 bases each). The V gene's germline CDR1 is SGHRS and CDR2 YFSETQ. Trimming took off 6 bases at V and 5 bases at J, with 17 bases between the two ends. The CDR3 has 14 residues. For the CDR3, the DNA is TGCGCCAGCACCACAGGGGACTACGACGAGACCCAGTACTTC. The encoded protein is CASTTGDYDETQYF.

This clonotype was detected a few times. This chain links TRBV5-1 with TRBJ1-4, with TRBD1 as a possible D gene (6 bases). V lost 2 bases to trimming and J lost 7 bases, with 21 bases between them. Looked up from germline, CDR1 is SGHRS and CDR2 is YFSETQ. The CDR3 totals 17 residues. CDR3 region: CASSFQLIQGFSEKLFF. The CDR3 coding sequence is TGCGCCAGCAGCTTCCAATTGATACAGGGATTTTCTGAAAAACTGTTTTTT.

The chain uses TRBV29-1 and TRBJ2-7; 7 positions match TRBD1. The CDR3 is 14 amino acids. V dropped 3 bases and J dropped 3; count of bases not matched to a gene: 8. Germline values: CDR1 SQVTM, CDR2 ANQGSEA. The CDR3 nucleotides are TGCAGCGTTGACCAGGGGGACGGCCTCTACGAGCAGTACTTC. Encoded protein: CSVDQGDGLYEQYF.

V usage is TRBV4-1 and J usage is TRBJ1-2; D ambiguous. From germline, CDR1 is MGHRA and CDR2 YSYEKL. The CDR3 runs to 16 residues. Trimming shortened V by 6 bases and J by 5 bases, and 22 bases separated the two germline ends. CDR3 sequence reads: CASRSVRWPSGYGYTF. The CDR3, as DNA: TGCGCCAGCAGGTCCGTGCGTTGGCCCTCTGGGTATGGCTACACCTTC.

The gene calls are TRBV29-1 and TRBJ1-3; a possible D gene is TRBD1 (6 bases). The germline gives CDR1 SQVTM, CDR2 ANQGSEA. This CDR3 has 16 amino acids. The V end lost 0 bases, the J end lost 4 bases, and 16 bases lay between the germline ends. This CDR3 is CSVEDKTGRGGNTIYF. The CDR3 DNA sequence: TGCAGCGTTGAAGATAAGACAGGTCGTGGGGGAAACACCATATATTTT.

For the CDR3, the DNA is TGTGCCATCAGTGAAAGGGCAGTCAACTATGGCTACACCTTC. Translation gives CAISERAVNYGYTF. The V gene is TRBV10-3, the J gene TRBJ1-2; D is unresolved. V lost 3 bases and J 2 bases, leaving 10 bases between the germline ends. The CDR3 runs 14 residues. Germline V CDR1 and CDR2: ENHRY, SYGVKD.

The table lists this clonotype with many counts. This sequence joins TRBV11-2 and TRBJ2-3, with no clear D. The CDR3 contains 14 residues. The germline V and J ends were trimmed by 6 bases and 6 bases, with 16 bases remaining between them. The germline CDR1 and CDR2 sequences are SGHAT and FQNNGV. CDR3 sequence: CASRLGLTPDTQYF. The CDR3 DNA is TGTGCCAGCAGGCTGGGGTTAACACCGGATACGCAGTATTTT.

This clonotype was detected ten times or more. This rearrangement joins TRBV28 to TRBJ2-3; 8 bases map to TRBD1. The V gene end was trimmed by 6 bases and the J gene end by 5 bases; junction bases not matched to a gene: 7. Germline loops: CDR1 MDHEN, CDR2 SYDVKM. This CDR3 comprises 14 residues. This chain's CDR3 is CASSRQGTGDTQYF. The DNA of the CDR3 is TGTGCCAGCAGCAGACAGGGGACGGGAGATACGCAGTATTTT.

This clonotype occurred once. This may come from a read error, since a much larger clone is one base off. CDR3 protein: CASSEMLSSYNEQFF. CDR3 nucleotides: TGTGCCAGCAGCGAAATGTTAAGCTCCTACAATGAGCAGTTCTTC. The genes are TRBV7-9 and TRBJ2-1; D uncertain. Per germline, CDR1 SEHNR and CDR2 FQNEAQ (reference sequence). Trimming pared 5 bases from V and 0 bases from J, leaving 11 bases between. The CDR3 runs 15 residues.

The V and J genes are TRBV20-1 and TRBJ2-1; the match to TRBD1 covers 11 bases. The CDR3 length is 17 residues. Germline CDR1 DFQATT, CDR2 SNEGSKA (reference sequence). With V trimmed by 6 bases and J by 4 bases, 14 bases remained unmatched. The CDR3 reads CSALPGQGGTIYNEQFF. In DNA form, the CDR3 reads TGCAGTGCGCTACCGGGACAGGGGGGAACCATATACAATGAGCAGTTCTTC.

The chain joins TRBV19 to TRBJ2-3; 8 bases map to TRBD2. This CDR3 is built from 16 residues. CDR1 and CDR2 (germline): LNHDA, SQIVND (reference sequence). V lost 2 bases and J lost 2; bases outside the gene matches: 6. The CDR3 nucleotides read TGTGCCAGTAGTATATTTGTACTAGCGGACACAGATACGCAGTATTTT. Its translation: CASSIFVLADTDTQYF.

Comments on this clonotype: Lacking the conserved final phenylalanine or tryptophan, this CDR3 likely reflects a read error. The V gene is TRBV5-1, the J gene TRBJ1-1, with 7 bases aligning to TRBD1. This CDR3 has 16 residues. CDR1 is SGHRS and CDR2 is YFSETQ in the germline V gene. The V segment lost 4 bases and the J segment 5 bases; nucleotides outside the gene matches: 14. The CDR3 nucleotides are TGCGCCAGCAGCCGTCCCGGGACAGAGACAAGGACTGAAGCTTTCCTT. It codes for CASSRPGTETRTEAFL.

Ten or more counts support this clonotype. The chain carries TRBV28 and TRBJ1-6, with TRBD1 matching 11 bases. The length of the CDR3 is 16 residues. The germline V gene encodes CDR1 MDHEN and CDR2 SYDVKM. The J segment lost 10 bases and the V segment lost 6 bases, leaving 11 bases of the junction unmatched. The CDR3 DNA sequence: TGTGCCAGCAGCTCAAGCGGACAGGGGGCAGGGTCACCCCTCCACTTT. This encodes CASSSSGQGAGSPLHF. Complete variable domain (other parts from reference TRBV28 and TRBJ1-6): DVKVTQSSRYLVKRTGEKVFLECVQDMDHENMFWYRQDPGLGLRLIYFSYDVKMKEKGDIPEGYSVSREKKERFSLILESASTNQTSMYLCASSSSGQGAGSPLHFGNGTRLTVT.

This clonotype was observed at least ten times. The chain links TRBV3-1 to TRBJ2-2; 8 bases line up with TRBD2. Germline V gene sequence: CDR1 LGHDT, CDR2 YNNKEL (reference sequence). The CDR3 spans 15 residues. V dropped 4 bases and J dropped 5; count of bases not matched to a gene: 6. The CDR3 nucleotides read TGTGCCAGCAGCCTGACTAGCGTGAGGACCGGGGAGCTGTTTTTT. It translates to CASSLTSVRTGELFF.

The genes are TRBV12-3 or TRBV12-4 and TRBJ1-4; D is possibly TRBD1 (5 bases). The ends were cut back, 3 bases at V and 6 bases at J, with 14 bases in the middle. The CDR3 sequence is 15 residues long. In nucleotides, the CDR3 is TGTGCCAGCAGTTTTACGGGCAGGGTGGATGAAAAACTGTTTTTT. Translated: CASSFTGRVDEKLFF.

This clonotype was seen a handful of times. The chain combines TRBV4-1 with TRBJ2-2, with D tentatively TRBD2 (5 bases). Trimming left V 5 bases short and J 7 bases short, with 14 bases between. This CDR3 has 14 residues. Germline V CDR1 and CDR2: MGHRA, YSYEKL. CDR3 residues: CASSLARGFGELFF. Here the CDR3 DNA reads TGCGCCAGCAGCTTGGCCCGGGGATTCGGGGAGCTGTTTTTT.

This clonotype showed up many times. The genes are TRBV7-2 and TRBJ1-2; unclear D gene. V lost 5 bases and J 7 bases, leaving 20 bases between the germline ends. Looked up from germline, CDR1 is SGHTA and CDR2 is FQGNSA. The CDR3 runs to 15 residues. The CDR3 is CASSPAIEGSGGYTF. Here the CDR3 DNA reads TGTGCCAGCAGCCCAGCCATTGAAGGGAGCGGTGGCTACACCTTC.

This clonotype was counted ten times or more. The chain recombines TRBV6-1 with TRBJ2-7; TRBD2 matches at 8 bases. The germline V gene encodes CDR1 MNHNS and CDR2 SASEGT. Trimming cost V 6 bases and J 1 base; bases outside gene matches: 8. The CDR3 contains 15 residues. The CDR3 nucleotides read TGTGCCAGCAGGGGCCTAAAGCGGGAGTCCTACGAGCAGTACTTC. It codes for CASRGLKRESYEQYF.